This TCR beta chain was sequenced for a study of shared clonotypes between healthy human individuals. Study observations and caveats: Researchers sampled blood only, noting tissue repertoires likely differ. The sharing of roughly 5% of naive CD4 clonotypes was seen across a handful of donors.

Sequencing was performed with immunoSEQ multiplex PCR; in TCRdb, only in-frame clones are kept and a portion is missing. The profile shows 2.3 million or so clones, 93% of them singletons. Of note for this clone: Its antigen is not known.

Sequenced sample: naive CD4+ T cells from PBMCs. The subset denotes: CD45RA+ positively selected. This receptor was obtained from a young man in good health. Some clones in this sample may be carry-over from other donors' samples.

The CDR3 nucleotides read TGTGCCGCTCGAAGGGGGTCTCCCCCGAACGAGCAGTACTTC. Translating gives CAARRGSPPNEQYF. The chain couples TRBV6-5 to TRBJ2-7, with a possible D match to TRBD1 (6 bases). The CDR3 extends over 14 amino acids. Trimming shortened V by 11 bases and J by 5 bases, and 22 bases separated the two germline ends. Germline V gene lookup returns CDR1 MNHEY and CDR2 SVGAGI.